This T cell receptor beta chain was captured in a study of CD8+CD57+ T cells in acquired aplastic anemia. Study conclusions and caveats: Patients and healthy controls showed no significant CD8+ Simpson's diversity difference. Patients and controls shared twenty-nine CD8+ CDR3 sequences.

According to the study, genomic DNA was the template for TCR beta VDJ and CDR3 profiling. TCRdb re-derived calls from the reads in MiXCR, one entry per CDR3 protein. The table shows some 44,000 distinct CDR3 sequences, with around 67% occurring only once. This CDR3 comprises 14 residues. Germline assignment: CDR1 MNHEY and CDR2 SVGAGI. The V gene lost 2 bases and the J gene lost 1 base, with 8 bases spanning the gap. To note about this clonotype: Its specificity is not known.

This sequence was found in a human donor in good health, serving as a control. Sample: sorted CD4+, CD8+, or CD8+CD57+ T cells (not recorded which) from PBMCs. The genes are TRBV6-5 and TRBJ1-1, with D uncertain. The DNA for the CDR3 is TGTGCCAGCAGTTACCGGTGGGGGAACACTGAAGCTTTCTTT. Translating it yields CASSYRWGNTEAFF.